This TCR beta chain was found in a study of early stage breast cancer tumors. Study-wide findings and caveats: Blood repertoires resembled normal breast more than tumor. Bulk DNA sequencing of unsorted cells missed chain pairing and markers. Tumors had about 2.5-fold higher T cell density and higher clonality than adjacent normal breast tissue.

The CDR3 length is 16 residues. Germline values: CDR1 MRHNA, CDR2 SNTAGT. J was trimmed by 7 bases and V by 6 bases; bases with no gene match: 14. On this clone itself: Its antigen is not identified.

Each sample had two DNA replicates, 0.5 to 0.65 ug blood or around 1.5 ug tissue. Profiling relied on immunoSEQ multiplex PCR, and the TCRdb table lists in-frame clones only, not all of them. The sample lists 7,000 to 8,500 clones, approximately 75% seen once, with 8.5% in the top ten. V usage is TRBV6-4 and J usage is TRBJ2-1; 8 nucleotides align to TRBD1. The clonotype comes from a person aged 55 to 75 with breast cancer. Input material: normal breast tissue next to the tumor. The DNA for the CDR3 is TGTGCCAGCAGCGCCCGACAGGGGAATGTCCTTAATGAGCAGTTCTTC. Its protein is CASSARQGNVLNEQFF.